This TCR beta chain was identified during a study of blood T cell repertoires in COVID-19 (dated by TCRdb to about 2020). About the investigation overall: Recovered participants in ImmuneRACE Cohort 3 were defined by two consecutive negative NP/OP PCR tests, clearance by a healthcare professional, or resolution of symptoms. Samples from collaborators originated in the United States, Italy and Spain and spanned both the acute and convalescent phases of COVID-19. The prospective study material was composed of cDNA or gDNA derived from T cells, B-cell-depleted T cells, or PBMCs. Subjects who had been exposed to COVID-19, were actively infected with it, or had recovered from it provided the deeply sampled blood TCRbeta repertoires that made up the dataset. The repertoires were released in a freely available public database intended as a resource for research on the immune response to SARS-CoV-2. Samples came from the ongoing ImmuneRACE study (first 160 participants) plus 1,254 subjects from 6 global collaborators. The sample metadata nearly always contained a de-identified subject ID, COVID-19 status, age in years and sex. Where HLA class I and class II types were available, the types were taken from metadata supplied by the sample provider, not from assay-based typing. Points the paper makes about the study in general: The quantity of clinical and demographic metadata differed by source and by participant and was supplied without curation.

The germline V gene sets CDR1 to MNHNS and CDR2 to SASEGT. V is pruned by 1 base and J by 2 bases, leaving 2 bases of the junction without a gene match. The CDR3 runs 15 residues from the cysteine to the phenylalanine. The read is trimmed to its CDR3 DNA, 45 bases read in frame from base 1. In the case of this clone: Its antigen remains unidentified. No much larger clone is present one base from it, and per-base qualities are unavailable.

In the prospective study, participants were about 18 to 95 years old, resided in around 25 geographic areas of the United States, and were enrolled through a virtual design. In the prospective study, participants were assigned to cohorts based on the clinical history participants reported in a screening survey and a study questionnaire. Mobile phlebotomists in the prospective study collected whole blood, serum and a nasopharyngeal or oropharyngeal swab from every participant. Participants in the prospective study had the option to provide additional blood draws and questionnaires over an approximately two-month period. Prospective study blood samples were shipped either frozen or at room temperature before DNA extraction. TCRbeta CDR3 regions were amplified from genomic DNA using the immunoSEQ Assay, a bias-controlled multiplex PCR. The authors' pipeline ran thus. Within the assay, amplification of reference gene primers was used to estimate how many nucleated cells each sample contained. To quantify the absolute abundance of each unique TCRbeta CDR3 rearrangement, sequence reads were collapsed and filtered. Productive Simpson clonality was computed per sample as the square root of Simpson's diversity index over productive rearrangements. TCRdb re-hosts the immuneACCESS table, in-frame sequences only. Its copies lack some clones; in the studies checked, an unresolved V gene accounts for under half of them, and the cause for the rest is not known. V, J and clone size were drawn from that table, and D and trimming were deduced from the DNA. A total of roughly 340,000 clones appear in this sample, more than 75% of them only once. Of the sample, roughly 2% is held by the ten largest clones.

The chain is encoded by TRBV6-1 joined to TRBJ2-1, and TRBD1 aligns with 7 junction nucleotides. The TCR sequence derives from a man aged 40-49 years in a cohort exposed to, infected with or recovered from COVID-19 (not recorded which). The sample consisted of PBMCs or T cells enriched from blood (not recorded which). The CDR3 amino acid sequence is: CASSEDRGTYNEQFF. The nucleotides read TGTGCCAGCAGTGAAGACAGGGGCACCTACAATGAGCAGTTCTTC.